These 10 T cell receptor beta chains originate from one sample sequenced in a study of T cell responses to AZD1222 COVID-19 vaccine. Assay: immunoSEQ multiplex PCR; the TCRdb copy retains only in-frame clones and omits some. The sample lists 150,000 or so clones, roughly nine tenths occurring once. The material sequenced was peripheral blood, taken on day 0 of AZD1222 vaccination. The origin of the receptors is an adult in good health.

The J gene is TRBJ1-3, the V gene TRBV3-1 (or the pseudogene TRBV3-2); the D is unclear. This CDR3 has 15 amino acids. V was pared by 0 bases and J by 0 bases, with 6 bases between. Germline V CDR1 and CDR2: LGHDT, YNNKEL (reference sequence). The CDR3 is CASSQEAVSGNTIYF. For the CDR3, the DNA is TGTGCCAGCAGCCAAGAGGCAGTCTCTGGAAACACCATATATTTT.

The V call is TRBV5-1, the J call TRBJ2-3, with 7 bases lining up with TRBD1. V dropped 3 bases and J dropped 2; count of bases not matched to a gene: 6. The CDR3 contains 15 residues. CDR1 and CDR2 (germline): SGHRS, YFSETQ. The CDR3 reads CASSSRGRNTDTQYF. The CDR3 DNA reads TGCGCCAGCAGCTCGAGGGGGCGCAACACAGATACGCAGTATTTT. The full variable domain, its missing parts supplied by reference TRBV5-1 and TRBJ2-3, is KAGVTQTPRYLIKTRGQQVTLSCSPISGHRSVSWYQQTPGQGLQFLFEYFSETQRNKGNFPGRFSGRQFSNSRSEMNVSTLELGDSALYLCASSSRGRNTDTQYFGPGTRLTVL.

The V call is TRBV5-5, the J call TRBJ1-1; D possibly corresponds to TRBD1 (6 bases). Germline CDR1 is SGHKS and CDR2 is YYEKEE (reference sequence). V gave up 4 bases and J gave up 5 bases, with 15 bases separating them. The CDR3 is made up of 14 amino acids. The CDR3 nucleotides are TGTGCCAGCAGCCCACAGGGATATAAAACTGAAGCTTTCTTT. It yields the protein CASSPQGYKTEAFF.

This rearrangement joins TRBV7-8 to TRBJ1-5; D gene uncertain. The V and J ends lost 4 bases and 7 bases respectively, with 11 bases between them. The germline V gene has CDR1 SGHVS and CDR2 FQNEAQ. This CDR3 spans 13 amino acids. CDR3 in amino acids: CASSSRPVQPQHF. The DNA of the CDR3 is TGTGCCAGCAGCTCCAGACCTGTACAGCCCCAGCATTTT.

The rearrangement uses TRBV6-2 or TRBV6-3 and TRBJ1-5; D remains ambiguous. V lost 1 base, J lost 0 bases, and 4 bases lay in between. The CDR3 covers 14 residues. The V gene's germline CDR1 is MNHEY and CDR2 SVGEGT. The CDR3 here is CASSYFNSNQPQHF. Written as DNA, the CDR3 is TGTGCCAGCAGTTACTTTAATAGCAATCAGCCCCAGCATTTT.

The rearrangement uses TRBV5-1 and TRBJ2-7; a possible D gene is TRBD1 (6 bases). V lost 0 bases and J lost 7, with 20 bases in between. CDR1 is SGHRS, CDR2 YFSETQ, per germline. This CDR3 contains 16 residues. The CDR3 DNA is TGCGCCAGCAGCTTGGAACAGGGCCTTCCTACGGGGGAGCAGTACTTC. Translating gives CASSLEQGLPTGEQYF. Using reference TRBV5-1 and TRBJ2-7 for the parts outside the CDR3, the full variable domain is KAGVTQTPRYLIKTRGQQVTLSCSPISGHRSVSWYQQTPGQGLQFLFEYFSETQRNKGNFPGRFSGRQFSNSRSEMNVSTLELGDSALYLCASSLEQGLPTGEQYFGPGTRLTVT.

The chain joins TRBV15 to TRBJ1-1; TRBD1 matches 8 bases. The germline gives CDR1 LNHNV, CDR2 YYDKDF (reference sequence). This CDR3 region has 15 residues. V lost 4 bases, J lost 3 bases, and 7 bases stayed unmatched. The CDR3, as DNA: TGTGCCACCAGCACGGACAGGGTGACGGACACTGAAGCTTTCTTT. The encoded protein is CATSTDRVTDTEAFF. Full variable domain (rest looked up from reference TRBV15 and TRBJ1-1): DAMVIQNPRYQVTQFGKPVTLSCSQTLNHNVMYWYQQKSSQAPKLLFHYYDKDFNNEADTPDNFQSRRPNTSFCFLDIRSPGLGDTAMYLCATSTDRVTDTEAFFGQGTRLTVV.

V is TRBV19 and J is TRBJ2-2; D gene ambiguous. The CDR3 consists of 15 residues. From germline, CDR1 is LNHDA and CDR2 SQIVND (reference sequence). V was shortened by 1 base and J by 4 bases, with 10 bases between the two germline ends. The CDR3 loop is CASSIVPDPTGELFF. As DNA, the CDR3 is TGTGCCAGTAGTATAGTCCCTGACCCCACCGGGGAGCTGTTTTTT. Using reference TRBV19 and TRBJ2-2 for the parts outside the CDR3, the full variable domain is DGGITQSPKYLFRKEGQNVTLSCEQNLNHDAMYWYRQDPGQGLRLIYYSQIVNDFQKGDIAEGYSVSREKKESFPLTVTSAQKNPTAFYLCASSIVPDPTGELFFGEGSRLTVL.

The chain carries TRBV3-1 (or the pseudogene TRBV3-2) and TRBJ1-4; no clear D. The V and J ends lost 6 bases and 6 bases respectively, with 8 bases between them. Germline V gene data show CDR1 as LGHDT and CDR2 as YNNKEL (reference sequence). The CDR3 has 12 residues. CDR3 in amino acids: CASSAIYEKLFF. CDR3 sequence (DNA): TGTGCCAGCAGTGCGATCTATGAAAAACTGTTTTTT.

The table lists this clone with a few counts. The CDR3 protein is CASSNRMIAEAFF. The CDR3 DNA sequence: TGTGCCAGTAGTAACCGGATGATAGCCGAAGCTTTCTTT. The J gene is TRBJ1-1, the V gene TRBV19; D remains unclear. The CDR3 totals 13 residues. The ends were cut back, 4 bases at V and 8 bases at J, with 14 bases in the middle. The germline gives CDR1 LNHDA, CDR2 SQIVND (reference sequence).